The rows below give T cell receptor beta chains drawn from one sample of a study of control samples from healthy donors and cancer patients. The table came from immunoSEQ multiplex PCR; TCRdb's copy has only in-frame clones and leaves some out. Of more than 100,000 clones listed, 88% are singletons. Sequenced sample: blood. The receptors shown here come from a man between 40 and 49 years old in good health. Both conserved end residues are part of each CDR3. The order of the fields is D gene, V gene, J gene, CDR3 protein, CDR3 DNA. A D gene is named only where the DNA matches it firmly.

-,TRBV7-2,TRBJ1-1,CASSLGPAYEAFF,TGTGCCAGCAGCTTGGGGCCGGCATACGAAGCTTTCTTT
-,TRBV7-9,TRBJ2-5,CASSLATQAIRGGETQYF,TGTGCCAGCAGCTTAGCCACCCAGGCGATTCGTGGCGGGGAGACCCAGTACTTC
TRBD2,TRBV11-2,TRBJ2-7,CASSPGGTYEQYF,TGTGCCAGCAGCCCGGGGGGGACCTACGAGCAGTACTTC
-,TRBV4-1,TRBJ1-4,CASSDMMTATNEKLFF,TGCGCCAGCAGCGACATGATGACGGCAACTAATGAAAAACTGTTTTTT
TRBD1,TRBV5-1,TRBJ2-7,CASSPGTASYEQYF,TGCGCCAGCAGCCCCGGGACAGCATCCTACGAGCAGTACTTC
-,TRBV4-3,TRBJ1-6,CASSQDLGRLPIF,TGCGCCAGCAGCCAAGATCTGGGGCGGCTTCCTATCTTT
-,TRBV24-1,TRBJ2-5,CATSEGQTQYF,TGTGCCACCAGTGAGGGTCAGACCCAGTACTTC
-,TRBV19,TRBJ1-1,CASSIESRSRTEAFF,TGTGCCAGTAGTATAGAGTCCCGGAGTCGCACTGAAGCTTTCTTT
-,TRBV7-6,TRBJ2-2,CASSLVPPQGNTGELFF,TGTGCCAGCAGCCTAGTCCCGCCCCAGGGTAACACCGGGGAGCTGTTTTTT
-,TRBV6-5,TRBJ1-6,CASSSPAGANSPLHF,TGTGCCAGCAGTTCCCCGGCAGGGGCTAATTCACCCCTCCACTTT
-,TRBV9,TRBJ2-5,CASSPRPSRETQYF,TGTGCCAGCAGCCCCCGCCCTAGCAGAGAGACCCAGTACTTC
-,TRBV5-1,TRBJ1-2,CASSPQQGSGNYGYTF,TGCGCCAGCAGCCCCCAACAGGGAAGTGGTAACTATGGCTACACCTTC
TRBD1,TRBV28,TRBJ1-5,CASSLRTGGLSNQPQHF,TGTGCCAGCAGTTTACGAACAGGGGGCTTGAGCAATCAGCCCCAGCATTTT
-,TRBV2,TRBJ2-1,CASSQVSPRGEQFF,TGTGCCAGCAGTCAGGTCTCGCCCCGGGGTGAGCAGTTCTTC
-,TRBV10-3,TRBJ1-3,CAISDEVYRLAGNTIYF,TGTGCCATCAGTGATGAGGTATATAGATTAGCTGGAAACACCATATATTTT
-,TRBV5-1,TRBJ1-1,CASSLAFGATEAFF,TGCGCCAGCAGCTTGGCCTTCGGGGCCACTGAAGCTTTCTTT
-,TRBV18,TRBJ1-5,CASSPPGENQPQHF,TGTGCCAGCTCACCCCCAGGGGAAAATCAGCCCCAGCATTTT